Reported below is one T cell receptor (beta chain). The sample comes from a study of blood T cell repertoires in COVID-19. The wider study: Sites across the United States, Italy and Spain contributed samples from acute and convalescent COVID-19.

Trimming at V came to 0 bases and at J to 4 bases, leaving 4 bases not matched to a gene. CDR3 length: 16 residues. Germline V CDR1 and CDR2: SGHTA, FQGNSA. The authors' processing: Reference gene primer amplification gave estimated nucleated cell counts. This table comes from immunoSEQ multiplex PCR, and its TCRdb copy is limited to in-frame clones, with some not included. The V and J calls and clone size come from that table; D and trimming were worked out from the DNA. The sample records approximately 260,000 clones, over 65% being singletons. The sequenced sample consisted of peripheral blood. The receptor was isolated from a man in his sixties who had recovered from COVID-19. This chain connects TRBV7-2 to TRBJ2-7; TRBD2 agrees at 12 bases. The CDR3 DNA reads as TGTGCCAGCAGCTTAGCGAGCCTAGCGGGGGGGTACGAGCAGTACTTC. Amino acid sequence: CASSLASLAGGYEQYF.